Listed below are T cell receptor beta chains from one sample, sequenced in a study of CD8+ T cells in alopecia areata. The assay was immunoSEQ multiplex PCR, and TCRdb's table has in-frame clones only and misses some. The table has about 180,000 clones, about 70% seen once. The source was CD8+ T cells sorted from blood, collected at week 0. All receptors come from a human donor with alopecia areata. CDR3s include the opening cysteine and the closing phenylalanine or tryptophan. The order of the fields is V gene, clone size, D gene, J gene, CDR3 DNA, CDR3 protein. The D gene is left open where the match is weak. Clone sizes are given selectively: once, few, many, or a class where the clone is expanded.

V: TRBV5-1
size: -
D: TRBD1
J: TRBJ1-2
DNA: TGCGCCAGCAGCTTCGGACCGGGACAGGGGGTAAACTATGGCTACACCTTC
CDR3: CASSFGPGQGVNYGYTF

V: TRBV30
size: -
D: TRBD1
J: TRBJ1-5
DNA: TGTGCCTGGAGTCCAAAGGGGCTTGGACAGGGCTGGCAGCCCCAGCATTTT
CDR3: CAWSPKGLGQGWQPQHF

V: TRBV29-1
size: -
D: TRBD1
J: TRBJ1-2
DNA: TGCAGCGTTGAAGCTGACAGGGTGGATGGCTACACCTTC
CDR3: CSVEADRVDGYTF

V: TRBV29-1
size: few
D: -
J: TRBJ2-7
DNA: TGCAGCGTTGCTAGGGGCCTTGGGCAGTCCTACGAGCAGTACTTC
CDR3: CSVARGLGQSYEQYF

V: TRBV9
size: once
D: -
J: TRBJ2-2
DNA: TGTGCCAGCAGTGGCAGCTATACCGGGGAGCTGTTTTTT
CDR3: CASSGSYTGELFF

V: TRBV9
size: -
D: TRBD2
J: TRBJ2-7
DNA: TGTGCCAGCAGCGTAGGAGCGGGGGTCCTCTACGAGCAGTACTTC
CDR3: CASSVGAGVLYEQYF

V: TRBV9
size: medium-sized
D: -
J: TRBJ1-2
DNA: TGTGCCAGCAGCGTGGCCGGGCTATCCAGCTATGGCTACACCTTC
CDR3: CASSVAGLSSYGYTF

V: TRBV7-8
size: -
D: -
J: TRBJ2-6
DNA: TGTGCCAGCAGCTTGAAGAGCTCCGGGACGGCCCAACTGGGTGGGGCCAACGTCCTGACTTTC
CDR3: CASSLKSSGTAQLGGANVLTF

V: TRBV6-1
size: -
D: -
J: TRBJ2-2
DNA: TGTGCCAGCAGTGAAGGGCTGGGTTTAAACACCGGGGAGCTGTTTTTT
CDR3: CASSEGLGLNTGELFF

V: TRBV19
size: few
D: -
J: TRBJ2-1
DNA: TGTGCCAGTATGATCGGGGGTCCGGGGTACAATGAGCAGTTCTTC
CDR3: CASMIGGPGYNEQFF

V: TRBV29-1
size: -
D: TRBD1
J: TRBJ1-1
DNA: TGCAGCGTTGCGTCAGGGGGCAGTGGAGCTTTCTTT
CDR3: CSVASGGSGAFF

V: TRBV27
size: -
D: -
J: TRBJ2-1
DNA: TGTGCCAGCAGTCCAGGGGTTCATGAGCAGTTCTTC
CDR3: CASSPGVHEQFF

V: TRBV9
size: -
D: -
J: TRBJ2-7
DNA: TGTGCCAGCAGCAAAGGCTACGAGCAGTACTTC
CDR3: CASSKGYEQYF

V: TRBV5-1
size: -
D: -
J: TRBJ2-7
DNA: TGCGCCAGCAGCTTGGACAGAACCTACGAGCAGTACTTC
CDR3: CASSLDRTYEQYF

V: TRBV2
size: -
D: -
J: TRBJ1-1
DNA: TGTGCCAGCAGTGAACGACAGGACTTGAACACTGAAGCTTTCTTT
CDR3: CASSERQDLNTEAFF

V: TRBV4-1
size: -
D: TRBD2
J: TRBJ2-7
DNA: TGCGCCAGCAGCCCCTTGCGGGGGGGCCTTGACGAGCAGTACTTC
CDR3: CASSPLRGGLDEQYF

V: TRBV11-2
size: -
D: -
J: TRBJ1-1
DNA: TGTGCCAGCAGCTTCGGCACGAACACTGAAGCTTTCTTT
CDR3: CASSFGTNTEAFF

V: TRBV25-1
size: -
D: TRBD1
J: TRBJ1-5
DNA: TGTGCCAGACAGGACAGGGTAAATCAGCCCCAGCATTTT
CDR3: CARQDRVNQPQHF

V: TRBV27
size: -
D: -
J: TRBJ2-1
DNA: TGTGCCAGCAGTCAAGCGGGCTACAATGAGCAGTTCTTC
CDR3: CASSQAGYNEQFF

V: TRBV5-1
size: few
D: -
J: TRBJ2-7
DNA: TGCGCCAGCAGCTTTACAGGGTCCTACGAGCAGTACTTC
CDR3: CASSFTGSYEQYF

V: TRBV30
size: once
D: -
J: TRBJ2-5
DNA: TGTGCCTGGAGCCAAGGTCGACAGAACCAAGAGACCCAGTACTTC
CDR3: CAWSQGRQNQETQYF

V: TRBV4-2
size: -
D: -
J: TRBJ1-1
DNA: TGTGCCAGCAGCCCCCAGGGGAACACTGAAGCTTTCTTT
CDR3: CASSPQGNTEAFF